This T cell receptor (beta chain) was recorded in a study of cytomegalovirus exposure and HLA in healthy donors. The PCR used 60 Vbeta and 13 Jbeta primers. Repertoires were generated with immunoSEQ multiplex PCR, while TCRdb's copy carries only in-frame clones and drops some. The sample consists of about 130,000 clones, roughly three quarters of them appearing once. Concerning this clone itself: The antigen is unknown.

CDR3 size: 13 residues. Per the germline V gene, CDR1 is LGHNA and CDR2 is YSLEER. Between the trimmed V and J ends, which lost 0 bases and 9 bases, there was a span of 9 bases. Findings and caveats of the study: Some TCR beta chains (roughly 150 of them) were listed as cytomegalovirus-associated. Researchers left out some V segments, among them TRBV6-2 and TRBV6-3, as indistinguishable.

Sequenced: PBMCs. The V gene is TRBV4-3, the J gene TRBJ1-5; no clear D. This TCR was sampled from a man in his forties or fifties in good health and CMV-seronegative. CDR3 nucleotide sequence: TGCGCCAGCAGCCAAGACCGGCGGGGGCCCCAGCATTTT. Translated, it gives CASSQDRRGPQHF.